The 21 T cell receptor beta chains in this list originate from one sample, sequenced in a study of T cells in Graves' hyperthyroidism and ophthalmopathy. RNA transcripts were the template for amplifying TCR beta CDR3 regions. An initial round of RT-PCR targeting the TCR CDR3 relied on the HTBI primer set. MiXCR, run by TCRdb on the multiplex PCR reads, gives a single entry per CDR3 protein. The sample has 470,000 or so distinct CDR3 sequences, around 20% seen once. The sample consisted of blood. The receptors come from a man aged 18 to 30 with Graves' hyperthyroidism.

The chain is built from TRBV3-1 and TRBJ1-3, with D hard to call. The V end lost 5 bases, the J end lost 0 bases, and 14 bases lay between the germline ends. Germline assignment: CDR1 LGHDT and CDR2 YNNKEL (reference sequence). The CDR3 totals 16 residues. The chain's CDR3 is CASSSDPLSSGNTIYF. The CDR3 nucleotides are TGTGCCAGCAGCTCAGACCCGTTATCCTCTGGAAACACCATATATTTT.

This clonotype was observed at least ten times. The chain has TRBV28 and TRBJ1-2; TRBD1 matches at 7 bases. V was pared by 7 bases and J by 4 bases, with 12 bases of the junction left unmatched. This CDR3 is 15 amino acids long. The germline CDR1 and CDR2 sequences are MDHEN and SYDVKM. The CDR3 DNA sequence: TGTGCCAGCACCCGAGAGCAGGGGGGACGCTATGGCTACACCTTC. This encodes CASTREQGGRYGYTF.

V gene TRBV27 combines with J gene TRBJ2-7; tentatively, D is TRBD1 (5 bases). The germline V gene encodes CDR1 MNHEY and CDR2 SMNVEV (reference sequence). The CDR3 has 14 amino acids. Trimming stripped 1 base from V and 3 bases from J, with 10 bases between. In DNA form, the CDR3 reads TGTGCCAGCAGTTTATTAGGGGATGGCTACGAGCAGTACTTC. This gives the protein CASSLLGDGYEQYF.

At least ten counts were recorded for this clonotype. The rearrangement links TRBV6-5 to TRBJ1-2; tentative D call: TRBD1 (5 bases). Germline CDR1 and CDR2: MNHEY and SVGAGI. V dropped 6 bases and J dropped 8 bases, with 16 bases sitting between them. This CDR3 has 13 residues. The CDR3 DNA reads TGTGCCAGCAGCAGGGATTTCTTCGACGGCTACACCTTC. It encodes CASSRDFFDGYTF.

CDR3 nucleotide sequence: TGTGCCAGCAGTTTGTTGTATCGGACAGGTCTTAGGTACGAGCAGTACTTC. Its protein is CASSLLYRTGLRYEQYF. The chain recombines TRBV12-3 or TRBV12-4 with TRBJ2-7; 7 positions match TRBD1. The CDR3 is 17 residues long. Germline trimming cut 3 bases from V and 4 bases from J; bases unmatched to any gene: 15.

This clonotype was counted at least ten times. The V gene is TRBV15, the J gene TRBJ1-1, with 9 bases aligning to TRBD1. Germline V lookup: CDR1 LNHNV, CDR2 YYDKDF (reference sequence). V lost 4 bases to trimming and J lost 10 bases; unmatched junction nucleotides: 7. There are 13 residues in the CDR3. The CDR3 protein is CATSTTGGRLAFF. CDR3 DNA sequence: TGTGCCACCAGCACAACAGGGGGCCGATTAGCTTTCTTT.

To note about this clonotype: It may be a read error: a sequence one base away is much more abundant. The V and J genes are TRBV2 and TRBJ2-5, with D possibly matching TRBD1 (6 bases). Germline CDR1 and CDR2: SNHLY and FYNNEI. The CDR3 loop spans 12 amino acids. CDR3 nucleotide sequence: TGTGCCGGGACACGTTTCAGGGAGACCAAGTACTTC. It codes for CAGTRFRETKYF.

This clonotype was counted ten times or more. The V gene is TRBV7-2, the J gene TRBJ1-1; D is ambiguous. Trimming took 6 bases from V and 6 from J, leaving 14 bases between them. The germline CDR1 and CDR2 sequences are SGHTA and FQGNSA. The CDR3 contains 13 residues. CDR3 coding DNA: TGTGCCAGCAGACCCGAAGGGAGGTCTGAAGCTTTCTTT. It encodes CASRPEGRSEAFF.

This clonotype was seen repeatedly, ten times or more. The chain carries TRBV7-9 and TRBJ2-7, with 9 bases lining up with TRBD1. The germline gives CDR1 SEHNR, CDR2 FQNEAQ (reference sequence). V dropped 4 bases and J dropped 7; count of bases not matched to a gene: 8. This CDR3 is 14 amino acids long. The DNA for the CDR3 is TGTGCCAGCAGCTCGGGACAGGGAGATGTAGAGCAGTACTTC. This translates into CASSSGQGDVEQYF.

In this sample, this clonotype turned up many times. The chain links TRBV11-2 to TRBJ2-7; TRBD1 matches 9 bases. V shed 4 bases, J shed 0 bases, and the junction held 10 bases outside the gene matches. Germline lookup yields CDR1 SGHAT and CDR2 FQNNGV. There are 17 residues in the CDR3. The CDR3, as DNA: TGTGCCAGCAGCTCCCATACCGGGACAGGGAGCTCCTACGAGCAGTACTTC. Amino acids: CASSSHTGTGSSYEQYF.

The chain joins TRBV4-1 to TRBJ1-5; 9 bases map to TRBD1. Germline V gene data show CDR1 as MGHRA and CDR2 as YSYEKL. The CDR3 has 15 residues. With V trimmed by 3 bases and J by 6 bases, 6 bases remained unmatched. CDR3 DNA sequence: TGCGCCAGCAGCCAGCCCTACAGGGGGCGTCAGCCCCAGCATTTT. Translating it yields CASSQPYRGRQPQHF.

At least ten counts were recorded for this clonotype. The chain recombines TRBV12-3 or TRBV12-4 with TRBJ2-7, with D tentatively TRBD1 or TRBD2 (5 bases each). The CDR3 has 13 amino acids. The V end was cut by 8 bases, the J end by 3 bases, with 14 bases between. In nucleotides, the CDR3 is TGTGCCAGCCGGGACGGCTTGGGCTACGAGCAGTACTTC. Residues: CASRDGLGYEQYF.

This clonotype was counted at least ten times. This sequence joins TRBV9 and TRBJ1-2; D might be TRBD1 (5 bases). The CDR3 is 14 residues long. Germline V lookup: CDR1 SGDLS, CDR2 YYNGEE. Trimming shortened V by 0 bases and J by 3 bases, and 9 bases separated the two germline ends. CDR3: CASSVAVRDYGYTF. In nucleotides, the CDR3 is TGTGCCAGCAGCGTAGCGGTCAGGGACTATGGCTACACCTTC.

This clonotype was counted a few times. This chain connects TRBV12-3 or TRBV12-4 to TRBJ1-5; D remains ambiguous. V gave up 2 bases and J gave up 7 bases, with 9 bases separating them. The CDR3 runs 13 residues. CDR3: CASSLSANQPQHF. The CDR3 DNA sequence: TGTGCCAGCAGTTTATCAGCGAACCAGCCCCAGCATTTT.

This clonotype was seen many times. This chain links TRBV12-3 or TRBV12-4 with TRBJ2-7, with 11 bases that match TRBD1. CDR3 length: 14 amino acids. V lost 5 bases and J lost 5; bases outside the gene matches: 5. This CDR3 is CASSRGQGEDEQYF. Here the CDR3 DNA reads TGTGCCAGCAGTAGGGGACAGGGGGAAGACGAGCAGTACTTC.

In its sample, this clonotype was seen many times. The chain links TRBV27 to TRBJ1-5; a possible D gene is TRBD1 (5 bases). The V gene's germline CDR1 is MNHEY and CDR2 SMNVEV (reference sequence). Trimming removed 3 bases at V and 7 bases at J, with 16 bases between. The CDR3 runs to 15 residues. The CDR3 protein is CASSLRGVTPQPQHF. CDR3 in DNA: TGTGCCAGCAGTTTGAGGGGCGTAACCCCGCAGCCCCAGCATTTT.

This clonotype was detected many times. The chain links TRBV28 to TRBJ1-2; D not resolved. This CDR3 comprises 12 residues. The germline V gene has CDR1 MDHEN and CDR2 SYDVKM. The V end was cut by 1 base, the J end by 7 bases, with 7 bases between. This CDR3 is CASSLFGLGYTF. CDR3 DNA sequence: TGTGCCAGCAGTTTATTTGGGCTTGGCTACACCTTC.

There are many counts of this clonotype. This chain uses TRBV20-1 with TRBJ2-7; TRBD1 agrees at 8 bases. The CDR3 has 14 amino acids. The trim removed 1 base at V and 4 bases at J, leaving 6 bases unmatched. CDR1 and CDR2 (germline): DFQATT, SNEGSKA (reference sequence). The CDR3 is CSARGGQGVYEQYF. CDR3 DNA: TGCAGTGCTAGAGGTGGACAGGGAGTTTACGAGCAGTACTTC.

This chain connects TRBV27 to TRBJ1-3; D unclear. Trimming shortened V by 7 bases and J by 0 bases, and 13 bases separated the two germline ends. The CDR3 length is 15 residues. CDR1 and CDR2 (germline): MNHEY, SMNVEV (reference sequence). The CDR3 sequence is CASKRNGNSGNTIYF. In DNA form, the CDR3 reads TGTGCCAGCAAAAGAAACGGGAACTCTGGAAACACCATATATTTT.

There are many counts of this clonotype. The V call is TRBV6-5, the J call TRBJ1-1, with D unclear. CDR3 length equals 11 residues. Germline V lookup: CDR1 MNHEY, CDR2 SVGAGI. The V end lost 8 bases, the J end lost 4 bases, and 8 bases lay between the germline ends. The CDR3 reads CASLGSTEAFF. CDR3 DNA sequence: TGTGCCAGCCTAGGGAGCACTGAAGCTTTCTTT.

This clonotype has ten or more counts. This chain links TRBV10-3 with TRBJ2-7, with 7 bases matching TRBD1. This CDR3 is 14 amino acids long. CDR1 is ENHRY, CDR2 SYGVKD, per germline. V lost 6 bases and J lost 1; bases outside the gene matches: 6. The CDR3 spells CAISGTETSYEQYF. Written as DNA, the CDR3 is TGTGCCATCAGCGGGACAGAGACTTCCTACGAGCAGTACTTC.